A selection of T cell receptor beta chains follows, all from one sample in a study of control samples from healthy donors and cancer patients. Profiled with immunoSEQ multiplex PCR; TCRdb holds only in-frame clones, not every one. The table lists 4,500 to 6,500 clones, 84% of them singletons, with about 7.1% in the top ten. The sample was formalin-fixed, paraffin-embedded tissue. The receptors originated from a female donor with lung cancer. The conserved cysteine and the conserved F or W are not part of the CDR3 here. The order of the fields is J gene, V gene, CDR3 protein.

j_gene: TRBJ2-1; v_gene: TRBV12-5; CDR3aa: ASGRTGLMYNEQF
j_gene: TRBJ2-7; v_gene: TRBV5-6; CDR3aa: ASSFGQRVSYEQY
j_gene: TRBJ2-3; v_gene: TRBV11-2; CDR3aa: ASSRGTSGRDTQY
j_gene: TRBJ2-4; v_gene: TRBV5-1; CDR3aa: ASSPDRRNIQY
j_gene: TRBJ2-1; v_gene: TRBV6-5; CDR3aa: ASSYPDNEQF
j_gene: TRBJ2-7; v_gene: TRBV7-2; CDR3aa: ASSNSYEQY
j_gene: TRBJ2-5; v_gene: TRBV28; CDR3aa: ASSTSGETQY
j_gene: TRBJ1-1; v_gene: TRBV11-3; CDR3aa: ASSAGAEDVTEAF
j_gene: TRBJ2-1; v_gene: TRBV19; CDR3aa: ATGRAERNEQF
j_gene: TRBJ2-5; v_gene: TRBV5-1; CDR3aa: ASSRNTGQPQEIQY
j_gene: TRBJ2-4; v_gene: TRBV2; CDR3aa: ASRLTQGPSSTKNIQY
j_gene: TRBJ2-2; v_gene: TRBV19; CDR3aa: ASGDTNTGELF
j_gene: TRBJ2-7; v_gene: TRBV28; CDR3aa: ASSFGYEQY
j_gene: TRBJ2-3; v_gene: TRBV5-6; CDR3aa: ASSLPTGGGGDTQY
j_gene: TRBJ2-3; v_gene: TRBV28; CDR3aa: ASSSAGAQVSDTQY
j_gene: TRBJ1-1; v_gene: TRBV5-4; CDR3aa: ASSLNTEAF
j_gene: TRBJ2-5; v_gene: TRBV7-2; CDR3aa: ASIPISSGQRETQY
j_gene: TRBJ2-5; v_gene: TRBV30; CDR3aa: AWSERAVTQY
j_gene: TRBJ2-3; v_gene: TRBV11-2; CDR3aa: ASSVTSGTDTQY
j_gene: TRBJ1-1; v_gene: TRBV2; CDR3aa: ASTEGLNTEAF
j_gene: TRBJ2-1; v_gene: TRBV2; CDR3aa: ASSDITGLDDEQF
j_gene: TRBJ2-3; v_gene: TRBV14; CDR3aa: ASSQDPSPDTQY
j_gene: TRBJ2-6; v_gene: TRBV28; CDR3aa: ASSLTGAGANVLT
j_gene: TRBJ2-7; v_gene: TRBV28; CDR3aa: ASSLVLSSYEQY
j_gene: TRBJ2-7; v_gene: TRBV6-2/TRBV6-3; CDR3aa: ASSPLYEQY